Shown below are 2 T cell receptor beta chains from a single sample sequenced in a study of cytotoxic CD8 clonotypes in ibrutinib-treated CLL (dated by TCRdb to about 2021). Receptor amplification or capture employed the immunoSEQ multiplex PCR assay. TCRdb obtained this table from immuneACCESS and retained in-frame rearrangements with V and J assigned. These tables miss some clones; where compared with another copy, unresolved V genes account for less than half of the shortfall, and the remainder is unexplained. This sample lists about 25,000 clones; roughly 85% were detected once. The ten biggest clones cover 8% of the sample. The label giving this sample's time point can be read as: 20 to 25 months on ibrutinib. The sequencing here drew on PBMCs, taken after 24 months of ibrutinib treatment. These TCRs come from a human donor with chronic lymphocytic leukemia.

The chain couples TRBV6-5 to TRBJ1-5; TRBD1 matches 9 bases. V was clipped by 2 bases and J by 3 bases; unmatched bases: 2. CDR3 length equals 15 residues. CDR1 is MNHEY, CDR2 SVGAGI, per germline. As DNA, the CDR3 is TGTGCCAGCAGTTACGGGACAGGGAACAATCAGCCCCAGCATTTT. It translates to CASSYGTGNNQPQHF.

The V gene is TRBV10-3, the J gene TRBJ2-7, with 11 bases aligning to TRBD1. The CDR3 has 12 amino acids. Germline V gene lookup returns CDR1 ENHRY and CDR2 SYGVKD. V shed 7 bases and J 5 bases; nucleotides not matched to a gene: 1. The CDR3 spells CAIMGQGDEQYF. In DNA, the CDR3 is TGTGCCATCATGGGACAGGGGGACGAGCAGTACTTC.